Listed below are T cell receptor beta chains from one sample, sequenced in a study of shared clonotypes between healthy human individuals. Method: immunoSEQ multiplex PCR; TCRdb's copy keeps in-frame clones and lacks some. The repertoire includes millions of clones, more than 90% of them detected once, and over 0.12% sits in the top ten. Input material: naive CD4+ T cells sorted from blood. These receptor sequences come from a young man in good health. The CDR3 runs from the conserved cysteine through the conserved F or W. D genes are given only for firm matches. Clone size, where shown, is once, few, many, or a class for clones that have expanded.

j_gene,v_gene,abundance,d_gene,CDR3aa,CDR3nt
TRBJ1-5,TRBV6-6,-,-,CASNHQGGNQPQHF,TGTGCCAGCAACCATCAGGGTGGCAATCAGCCCCAGCATTTT
TRBJ2-2,TRBV18,-,-,CASSPFLGGQSNTGELFF,TGTGCCAGCTCACCATTTTTAGGGGGACAATCGAACACCGGGGAGCTGTTTTTT
TRBJ1-5,TRBV19,-,-,CASTTSGFGNQPQHF,TGTGCCAGTACAACGTCGGGGTTTGGCAATCAGCCCCAGCATTTT
TRBJ2-3,TRBV13,-,-,CASGQNTDTQYF,TGTGCCAGCGGCCAAAATACAGATACGCAGTATTTT
TRBJ2-1,TRBV5-4,-,TRBD1,CASSWGDRVGNEQFF,TGTGCCAGCAGCTGGGGGGACAGGGTGGGGAATGAGCAGTTCTTC
TRBJ1-5,TRBV28,once,-,CASTGDAGNQPQHF,TGTGCCAGCACCGGGGATGCGGGCAATCAGCCCCAGCATTTT
TRBJ1-6,TRBV6-4,-,-,CASSDWVGSPLHF,TGTGCCAGCAGTGACTGGGTCGGTTCACCCCTCCACTTT
TRBJ1-5,TRBV6-6,few,-,CASNKLESTQHF,TGTGCCAGCAACAAACTCGAGTCGACCCAGCATTTT
TRBJ1-2,TRBV9,once,-,CASSEGPRFYGYTF,TGTGCCAGCAGCGAGGGACCGCGGTTCTATGGCTACACCTTC
TRBJ2-7,TRBV5-5,-,TRBD1,CASSLGSGGNEQYF,TGTGCCAGCAGCTTGGGGTCAGGGGGTAATGAGCAGTACTTC
TRBJ2-1,TRBV29-1,-,TRBD2,CSVGRGIVSGSRDEQFF,TGCAGCGTTGGGCGGGGGATAGTCAGCGGGAGCCGCGATGAGCAGTTCTTC
TRBJ2-1,TRBV5-1,-,TRBD1,CASSPAGRDRADEQFF,TGCGCCAGCAGCCCCGCGGGAAGGGACAGGGCGGATGAGCAGTTCTTC
TRBJ1-1,TRBV19,-,-,CASRGQRTMNTEAFF,TGTGCCAGCCGAGGACAACGGACCATGAACACTGAAGCTTTCTTT
TRBJ2-7,TRBV13,-,TRBD1,CASSPDRGYGEQYF,TGTGCCAGCAGCCCGGACAGGGGTTATGGCGAGCAGTACTTC
TRBJ2-7,TRBV28,few,-,CASGTDSYEQYF,TGTGCCAGCGGCACGGACTCCTACGAGCAGTACTTC
TRBJ2-5,TRBV5-1,-,TRBD2,CASSEGTSGGARETQYF,TGCGCCAGCAGCGAGGGGACTAGCGGGGGGGCCCGGGAGACCCAGTACTTC
TRBJ2-7,TRBV18,-,-,CASSPPTSGYEQYF,TGTGCCAGCTCACCACCGACCAGTGGCTACGAGCAGTACTTC
TRBJ2-3,TRBV10-1,-,-,CASSPPGLQTQYF,TGCGCCAGCAGTCCCCCGGGCCTCCAGACGCAGTATTTT
TRBJ1-1,TRBV4-3,-,TRBD1,CASSQEGQGNTEAFF,TGCGCCAGCAGCCAAGAAGGACAGGGGAACACTGAAGCTTTCTTT
TRBJ2-2,TRBV18,-,-,CASSPPGDGGTGELFF,TGTGCCAGCTCACCACCAGGGGATGGAGGCACCGGGGAGCTGTTTTTT
TRBJ2-5,TRBV10-3,-,TRBD1,CAISLGQGDQETQYF,TGTGCCATCAGTTTGGGACAGGGGGATCAAGAGACCCAGTACTTC
TRBJ2-3,TRBV13,once,TRBD2,CASSNLRLAGPEADTQYF,TGTGCCAGCAGCAATTTACGGCTAGCGGGACCAGAGGCAGATACGCAGTATTTT
TRBJ2-7,TRBV5-1,-,-,CASSLEGHPTEQYF,TGCGCCAGCAGCTTGGAGGGACACCCGACCGAGCAGTACTTC
TRBJ2-5,TRBV6-5,-,-,CASSIPGGLGTQYF,TGTGCCAGCTCTATTCCAGGGGGGTTGGGGACCCAGTACTTC
TRBJ1-3,TRBV7-2,-,-,CASSPRRGGNSGNTIYF,TGTGCCAGCAGCCCCCGAAGGGGGGGCAACTCTGGAAACACCATATATTTT
TRBJ2-5,TRBV7-6,-,-,CASSLVPGVQETQYF,TGTGCCAGCAGCTTAGTTCCGGGGGTCCAAGAGACCCAGTACTTC
TRBJ1-6,TRBV11-2,-,-,CASSLGQPNSPLHF,TGTGCCAGCAGCTTAGGGCAGCCGAATTCACCCCTCCACTTT
TRBJ2-7,TRBV19,-,TRBD1,CASSTPNTPGTDYEQYF,TGTGCCAGTAGTACACCAAATACCCCAGGGACAGACTACGAGCAGTACTTC
TRBJ2-2,TRBV9,-,-,CASSVDRLPFGELFF,TGTGCCAGCAGCGTAGATAGGCTACCGTTCGGGGAGCTGTTTTTT
TRBJ2-5,TRBV5-1,-,-,CASSLNPNAAQETQYF,TGCGCCAGCAGCTTGAACCCTAACGCAGCCCAAGAGACCCAGTACTTC
TRBJ1-5,TRBV19,-,-,CASSTTVSNQPQHF,TGTGCCAGTAGTACGACCGTTAGCAATCAGCCCCAGCATTTT
TRBJ2-2,TRBV2,-,TRBD2,CASSIGTSGNTGELFF,TGTGCCAGCAGTATAGGGACTAGCGGGAACACCGGGGAGCTGTTTTTT
TRBJ2-5,TRBV7-9,once,-,CASSVMRSGTIKAETQYF,TGTGCCAGCAGCGTAATGCGTTCCGGGACCATTAAGGCGGAGACCCAGTACTTC
TRBJ1-4,TRBV15,-,TRBD1,CATSRDWDRSEKLFF,TGTGCCACCAGCAGAGATTGGGACAGGTCAGAAAAACTGTTTTTT
TRBJ1-1,TRBV10-2,-,-,CASRTGMNTEAFF,TGCGCCAGCCGTACAGGGATGAACACTGAAGCTTTCTTT
TRBJ2-5,TRBV2,-,-,CASSEATGGALKTQYF,TGTGCCAGCAGTGAAGCAACAGGAGGGGCATTGAAGACCCAGTACTTC